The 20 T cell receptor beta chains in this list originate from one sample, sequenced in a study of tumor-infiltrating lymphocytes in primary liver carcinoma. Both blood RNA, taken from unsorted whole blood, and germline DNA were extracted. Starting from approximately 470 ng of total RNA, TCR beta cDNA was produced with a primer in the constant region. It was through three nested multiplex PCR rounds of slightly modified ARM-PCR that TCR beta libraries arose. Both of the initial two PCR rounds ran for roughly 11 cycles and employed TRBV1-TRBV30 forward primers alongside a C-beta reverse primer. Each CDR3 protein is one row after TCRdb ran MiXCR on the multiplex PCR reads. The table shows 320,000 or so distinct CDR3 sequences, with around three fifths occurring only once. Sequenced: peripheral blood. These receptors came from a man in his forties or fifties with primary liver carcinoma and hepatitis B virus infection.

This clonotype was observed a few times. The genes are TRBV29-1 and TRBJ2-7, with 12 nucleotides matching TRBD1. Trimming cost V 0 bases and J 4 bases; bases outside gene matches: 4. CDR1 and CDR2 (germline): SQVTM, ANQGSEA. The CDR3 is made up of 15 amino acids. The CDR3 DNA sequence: TGCAGCGTTGAAGACGGGGACAGGGGGCGTTACGAGCAGTACTTC. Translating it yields CSVEDGDRGRYEQYF.

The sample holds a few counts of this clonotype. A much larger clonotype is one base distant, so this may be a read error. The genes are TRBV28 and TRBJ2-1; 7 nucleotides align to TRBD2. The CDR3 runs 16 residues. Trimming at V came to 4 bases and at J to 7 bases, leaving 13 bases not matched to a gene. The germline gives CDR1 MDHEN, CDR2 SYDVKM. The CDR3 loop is CASSSTHGRSSNEQFF. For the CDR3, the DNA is TGTGCCAGCAGTTCAACCCACGGGAGGTCTTCGAATGAGCAGTTCTTC. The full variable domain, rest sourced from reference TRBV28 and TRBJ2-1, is DVKVTQSSRYLVKRTGEKVFLECVQDMDHENMFWYRQDPGLGLRLIYFSYDVKMKEKGDIPEGYSVSREKKERFSLILESASTNQTSMYLCASSSTHGRSSNEQFFGPGTRLTVL.

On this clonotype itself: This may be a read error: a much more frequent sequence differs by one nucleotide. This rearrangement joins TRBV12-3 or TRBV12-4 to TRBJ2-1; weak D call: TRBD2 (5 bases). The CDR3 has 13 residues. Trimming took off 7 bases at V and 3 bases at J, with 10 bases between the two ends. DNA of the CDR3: TGTGCCAGCAATGTTCGGGACTACAATGAGCAGTTCTTC. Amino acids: CASNVRDYNEQFF.

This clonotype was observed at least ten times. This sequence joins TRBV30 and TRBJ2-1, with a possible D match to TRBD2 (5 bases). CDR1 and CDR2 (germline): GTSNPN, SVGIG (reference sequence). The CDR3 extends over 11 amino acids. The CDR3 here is CSAGIAHEQFF. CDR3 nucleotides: TGTTCCGCCGGGATAGCCCATGAGCAGTTCTTC.

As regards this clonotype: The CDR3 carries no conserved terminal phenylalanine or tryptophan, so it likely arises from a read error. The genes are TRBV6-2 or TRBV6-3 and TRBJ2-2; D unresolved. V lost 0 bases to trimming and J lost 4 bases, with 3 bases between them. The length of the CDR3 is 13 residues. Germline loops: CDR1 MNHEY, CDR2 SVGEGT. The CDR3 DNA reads TGTGCCAGCAGTTACTCGGGCACCGGGGAGCTGTTTTCT. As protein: CASSYSGTGELFS.

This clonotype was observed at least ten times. CDR3 coding DNA: TGCGCCAGCGGTGAGGGCACAGATACGCAGTATTTT. Its protein is CASGEGTDTQYF. The gene calls are TRBV5-1 and TRBJ2-3; unclear D gene. Germline CDR1 reads SGHRS; CDR2 reads YFSETQ. CDR3 length: 12 residues. Trimming shortened V by 7 bases and J by 1 base, and 7 bases separated the two germline ends.

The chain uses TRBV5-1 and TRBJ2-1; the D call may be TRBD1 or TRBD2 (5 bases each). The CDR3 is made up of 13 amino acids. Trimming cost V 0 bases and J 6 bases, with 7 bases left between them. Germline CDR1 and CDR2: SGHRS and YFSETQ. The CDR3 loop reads CASSLVGTNEQFF. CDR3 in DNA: TGCGCCAGCAGCTTGGTGGGGACCAATGAGCAGTTCTTC. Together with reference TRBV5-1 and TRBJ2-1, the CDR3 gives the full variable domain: KAGVTQTPRYLIKTRGQQVTLSCSPISGHRSVSWYQQTPGQGLQFLFEYFSETQRNKGNFPGRFSGRQFSNSRSEMNVSTLELGDSALYLCASSLVGTNEQFFGPGTRLTVL.

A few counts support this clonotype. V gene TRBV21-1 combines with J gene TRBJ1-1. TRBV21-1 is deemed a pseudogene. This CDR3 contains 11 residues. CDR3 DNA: TGTGCCAGCAGGGCCGAAACTGAAGCTTTCTTT. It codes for CASRAETEAFF.

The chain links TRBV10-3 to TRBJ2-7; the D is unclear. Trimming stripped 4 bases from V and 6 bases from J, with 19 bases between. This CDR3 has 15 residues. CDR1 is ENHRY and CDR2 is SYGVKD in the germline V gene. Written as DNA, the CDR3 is TGTGCCATCAGTGGGTTGGGTTCCGGTCAGGTCGAGCAGTACTTC. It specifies CAISGLGSGQVEQYF.

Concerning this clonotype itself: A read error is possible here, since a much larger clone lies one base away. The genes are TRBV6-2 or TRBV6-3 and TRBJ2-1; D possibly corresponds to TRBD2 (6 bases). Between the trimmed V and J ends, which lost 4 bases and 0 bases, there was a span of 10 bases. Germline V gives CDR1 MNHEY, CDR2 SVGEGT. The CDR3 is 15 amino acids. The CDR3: CASSSSVISYNEQFF. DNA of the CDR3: TGTGCCAGCAGTTCTAGCGTGATCTCCTACAATGAGCAGTTCTTC.

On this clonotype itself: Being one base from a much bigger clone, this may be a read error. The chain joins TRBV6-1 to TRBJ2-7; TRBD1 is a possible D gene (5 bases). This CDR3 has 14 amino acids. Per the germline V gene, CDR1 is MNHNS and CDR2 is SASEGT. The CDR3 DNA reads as TGTGCCAGCAGATCGGCAGGGTTTGCGTACGAGCAGTGCTTC. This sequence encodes CASRSAGFAYEQCF.

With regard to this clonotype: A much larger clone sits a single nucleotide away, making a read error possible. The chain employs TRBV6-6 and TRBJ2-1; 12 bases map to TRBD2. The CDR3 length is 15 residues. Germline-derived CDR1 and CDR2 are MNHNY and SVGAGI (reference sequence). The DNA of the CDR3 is TGTGTCAGCAGTACACGGCTAGCGGGAGGGTTTGAGCAGTTCTTC. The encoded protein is CVSSTRLAGGFEQFF.

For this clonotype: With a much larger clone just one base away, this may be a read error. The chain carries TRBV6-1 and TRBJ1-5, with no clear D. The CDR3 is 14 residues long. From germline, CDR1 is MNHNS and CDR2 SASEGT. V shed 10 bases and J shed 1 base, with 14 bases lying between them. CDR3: CANSPSGSNQPQHF. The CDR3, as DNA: TGTGCCAACAGCCCGTCGGGCAGCAATCAGCCCCAGCATTTT.

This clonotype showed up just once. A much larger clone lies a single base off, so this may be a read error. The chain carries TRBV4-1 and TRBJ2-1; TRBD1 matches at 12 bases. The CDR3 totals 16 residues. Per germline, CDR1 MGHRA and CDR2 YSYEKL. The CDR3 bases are TGCGCCAGCAGCCAAGAGGGGACAGGGGGCTACAATGAGCTGTTCTTC. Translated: CASSQEGTGGYNELFF.

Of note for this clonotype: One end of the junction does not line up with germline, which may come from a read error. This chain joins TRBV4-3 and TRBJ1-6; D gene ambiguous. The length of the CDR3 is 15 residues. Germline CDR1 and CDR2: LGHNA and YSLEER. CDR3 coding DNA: TGCGCCAGCAGCCCGACCTCCGGGAGAAATTCACACCTCCACTTT. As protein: CASSPTSGRNSHLHF.

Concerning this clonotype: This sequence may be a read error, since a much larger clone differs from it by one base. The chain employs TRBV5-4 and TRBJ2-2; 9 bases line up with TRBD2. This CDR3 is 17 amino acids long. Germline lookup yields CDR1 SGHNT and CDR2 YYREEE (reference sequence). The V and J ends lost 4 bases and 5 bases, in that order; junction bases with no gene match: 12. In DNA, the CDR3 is TGTGCCAGCAGCCGGTCCGGGACTAGCATAAAGACCGGGGAGCTGTTTTTT. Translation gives CASSRSGTSIKTGELFF.

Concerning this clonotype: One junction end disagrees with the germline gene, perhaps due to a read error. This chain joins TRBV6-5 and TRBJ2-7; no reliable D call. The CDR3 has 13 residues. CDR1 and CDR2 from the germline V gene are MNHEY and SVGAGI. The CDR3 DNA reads TGTACCAGCAGTTACGGCGGCTCCTACGAGCAGTACTTC. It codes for CTSSYGGSYEQYF.

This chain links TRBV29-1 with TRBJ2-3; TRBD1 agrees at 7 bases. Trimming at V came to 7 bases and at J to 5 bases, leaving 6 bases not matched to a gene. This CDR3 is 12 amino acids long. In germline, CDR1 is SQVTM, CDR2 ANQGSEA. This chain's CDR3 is CSATGSIDTQYF. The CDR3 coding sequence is TGCAGCGCGACAGGGAGTATAGATACGCAGTATTTT.

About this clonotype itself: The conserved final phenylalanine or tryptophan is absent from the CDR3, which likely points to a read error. The CDR3 nucleotides read TGTGTCAGCAGCTTCGGTTACGAGCAGTACTCC. Translation gives CVSSFGYEQYS. The chain joins TRBV11-1 to TRBJ2-7; D is uncertain. Germline CDR1 SGHAT, CDR2 FQDESV (reference sequence). The CDR3 is 11 amino acids.

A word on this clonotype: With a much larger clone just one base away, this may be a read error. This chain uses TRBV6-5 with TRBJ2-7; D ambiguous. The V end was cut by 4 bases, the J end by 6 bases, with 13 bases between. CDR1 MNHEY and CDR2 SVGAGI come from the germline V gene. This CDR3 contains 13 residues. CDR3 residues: CASSSGCRVEQYF. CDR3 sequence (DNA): TGTGCCAGCAGTTCCGGGTGTCGGGTCGAGCAGTACTTC.